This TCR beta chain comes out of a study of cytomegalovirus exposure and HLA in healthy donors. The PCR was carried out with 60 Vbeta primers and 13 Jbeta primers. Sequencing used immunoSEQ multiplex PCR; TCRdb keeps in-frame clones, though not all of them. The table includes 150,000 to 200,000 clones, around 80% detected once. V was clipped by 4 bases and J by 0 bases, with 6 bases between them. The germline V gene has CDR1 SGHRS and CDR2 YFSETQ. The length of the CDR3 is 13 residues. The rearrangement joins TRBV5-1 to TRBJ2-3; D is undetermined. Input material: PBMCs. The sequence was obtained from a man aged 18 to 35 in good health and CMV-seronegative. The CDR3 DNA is TGCGCCAGCAGCGTCGGTAGCACAGATACGCAGTATTTT. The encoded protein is CASSVGSTDTQYF.